This T cell receptor beta chain was identified in a study of beta chain features in type 1 diabetes. General study results and limits: Among all four CD4+ subsets, Type 1 diabetes patients had TCRB CDR3s that were moderately but significantly shorter. Possibly, sequencing cDNA over-represented cells that had high TCR expression levels. Any HLA-type effect on TCRB rearrangement remained unresolved here.

The CDR3 loop spans 13 amino acids. CDR1 SEHNR and CDR2 FQNEAQ come from the germline V gene (reference sequence). The germline V and J ends were trimmed by 3 bases and 8 bases, with 14 bases remaining between them. The isolated RNA, all of it, was reverse transcribed, so expressed TCRB transcripts were what got sequenced. Around 3.57 million reads was the average for naive, central memory and regulatory T cell samples. Assay: immunoSEQ multiplex PCR; the TCRdb copy retains only in-frame clones and omits some. The top ten hold about 0.017% of the sample, which has hundreds of thousands of clones, approximately 15% seen once. Sorting produced populations that all topped 95% purity. This clone was recorded a few times. Its antigen remains unidentified.

The origin of this receptor is a man under 40 with type 1 diabetes. Sequencing was done on a sample of naive CD4+ T cells from blood. The chain links TRBV7-9 to TRBJ2-7; TRBD2 is a possible D gene (5 bases). The DNA for the CDR3 is TGTGCCAGCAGCTTCGAGGGCTTCGACAAGCAGTACTTC. The encoded protein is CASSFEGFDKQYF.